Listed here are 4 T cell receptor beta chains from one sample, sequenced in a study of post-analysis software for immune sequencing data. Regarding the study as a whole: Four or five TRBV segments were more frequent in patients than controls; TRBV5-6, TRBV5-1 and TRBV20-1 belonged to this group.

These receptors are not linked to any known antigen. Tagging with unique molecular identifiers was a feature of the TCR beta cDNA libraries. TCRdb re-derived calls from the PCR reads in MiXCR, one entry per CDR3 protein. The sample records 250,000 to 300,000 distinct CDR3 sequences, about 38% being singletons. The sample consisted of blood. All receptors derive from a girl between 5 and 17 years old with multiple sclerosis.

There are many counts of this clonotype. The rearrangement links TRBV7-9 to TRBJ2-3; no reliable D call. CDR1 and CDR2 from the germline V gene are SEHNR and FQNEAQ (reference sequence). The CDR3 is made up of 15 amino acids. V lost 1 base and J 1 base, leaving 9 bases between the germline ends. Written as DNA, the CDR3 is TGTGCCAGCAGCTTAGTCCCAGGCCGCACAGATACGCAGTATTTT. This sequence encodes CASSLVPGRTDTQYF. Filled out from reference TRBV7-9 and TRBJ2-3, the complete variable domain reads DTGVSQNPRHKITKRGQNVTFRCDPISEHNRLYWYRQTLGQGPEFLTYFQNEAQLEKSRLLSDRFSAERPKGSFSTLEIQRTEQGDSAMYLCASSLVPGRTDTQYFGPGTRLTVL.

This clonotype was counted a few times. A much larger clone differs from this one at a single base, so this may be a read error. This chain links TRBV6-1 with TRBJ2-1; 16 bases map to TRBD2. Trimming cost V 5 bases and J 13 bases; bases outside gene matches: 8. Germline loops: CDR1 MNHNS, CDR2 SASEGT. The CDR3 sequence is 15 residues long. CDR3 in amino acids: CASSQGLAGGETQFF. The CDR3 DNA is TGTGCCAGCAGTCAGGGACTAGCGGGAGGGGAGACCCAGTTCTTC.

Concerning this clonotype itself: A much larger clone sits a single nucleotide away, making a read error possible. V usage is TRBV29-1 and J usage is TRBJ1-5, with D tentatively TRBD1 (5 bases). Germline CDR1 reads SQVTM; CDR2 reads ANQGSEA. The CDR3 loop spans 13 amino acids. V was pared by 4 bases and J by 3 bases, with 10 bases between. This chain's CDR3 is CSVGTGPNQPQHF. CDR3 nucleotide sequence: TGCAGCGTTGGTACGGGACCCAATCAGCCCCAGCATTTT. Using reference TRBV29-1 and TRBJ1-5 for the parts outside the CDR3, the full variable domain is SAVISQKPSRDICQRGTSLTIQCQVDSQVTMMFWYRQQPGQSLTLIATANQGSEATYESGFVIDKFPISRPNLTFSTLTVSNMSPEDSSIYLCSVGTGPNQPQHFGDGTRLSIL.

This clonotype occurred many times. The chain employs TRBV7-9 and TRBJ1-6, with 10 bases identical to TRBD1. Germline V gene sequence: CDR1 SEHNR, CDR2 FQNEAQ (reference sequence). J was trimmed by 14 bases and V by 0 bases; bases with no gene match: 10. This CDR3 spans 16 amino acids. The CDR3 spells CASSLARQGAVAALHF. In nucleotides, the CDR3 is TGTGCCAGCAGCTTAGCGAGACAGGGGGCCGTGGCCGCCCTCCACTTT.